This entry lists 9 T cell receptor beta chains sequenced from one sample in a study of regulatory T cells in long-lasting Graves disease. Noted time point: newly diagnosed GD, antithyroid drugs for less than 3 months. Construction of the TCR library relied on RNA isolated from PBMCs. HTBI primers from iRepertoire and Arm-PCR of CDR3 regions yielded the TCR beta libraries. TCRdb reprocessed the multiplex PCR reads with MiXCR, giving one entry per CDR3 protein. The sample lists about 440,000 distinct CDR3 sequences; roughly 15% were seen once. The sample was also linked to a second study, of T cells in Graves' hyperthyroidism and ophthalmopathy.

Sequencing used peripheral blood mononuclear cells (PBMCs), obtained at new diagnosis, from a patient treated with antithyroid drugs. These receptors came from a woman younger than 45 with Graves disease.

This clonotype was counted ten times or more. V is TRBV5-1 and J is TRBJ2-7, with D possibly matching TRBD1 (5 bases). This CDR3 comprises 15 residues. Trimming removed 3 bases from V and 3 bases from J, with 16 bases in between. Germline assignment: CDR1 SGHRS and CDR2 YFSETQ. The CDR3, as DNA: TGCGCCAGCAGCTCTGGCCCGCAGGGTAACTACGAGCAGTACTTC. Protein sequence: CASSSGPQGNYEQYF.

This clonotype was seen at least ten times. The chain uses TRBV18 and TRBJ1-5, with 7 bases matching TRBD1. The CDR3 is 15 amino acids. V lost 6 bases, J lost 4 bases, and 9 bases stayed unmatched. Germline CDR1 and CDR2: KGHSH and LQKENI. CDR3 protein: CASSPGQSDNQPQHF. In DNA, the CDR3 is TGTGCCAGCTCTCCGGGACAGTCGGATAATCAGCCCCAGCATTTT.

This clonotype has ten or more counts. The chain has TRBV7-8 and TRBJ2-3, with a tentative D call TRBD2 (6 bases). CDR3 length equals 13 residues. Germline CDR1 is SGHVS and CDR2 is FQNEAQ. The V and J ends lost 5 bases and 4 bases respectively, with 10 bases between them. The CDR3 loop reads CASSPRLADTQYF. The CDR3 bases are TGTGCCAGCAGCCCCCGACTAGCAGATACGCAGTATTTT.

This clonotype has at least ten counts. The chain employs TRBV28 and TRBJ2-4; TRBD2 might be the D (6 bases). CDR3 length: 14 residues. V dropped 4 bases and J dropped 8 bases, with 15 bases sitting between them. CDR1 is MDHEN and CDR2 is SYDVKM in the germline V gene. CDR3 protein: CASSWDFPGDIQYF. Here the CDR3 DNA reads TGTGCCAGCAGTTGGGACTTCCCGGGGGACATTCAGTACTTC.

The sample holds many counts of this clonotype. This chain connects TRBV12-3 or TRBV12-4 to TRBJ2-1; D is unresolved. The CDR3 spans 11 residues. V was clipped by 8 bases and J by 12 bases, with 14 bases between them. The CDR3 spells CASDPGDRQFF. DNA of the CDR3: TGTGCCAGCGACCCAGGAGATCGGCAGTTCTTC.

The chain recombines TRBV28 with TRBJ2-1; no definite D call. Trimming shortened V by 6 bases and J by 5 bases, and 5 bases separated the two germline ends. CDR1 is MDHEN and CDR2 is SYDVKM in the germline V gene. This CDR3 has 11 residues. DNA of the CDR3: TGTGCCAGCAGACCACACAATGAGCAGTTCTTC. It yields the protein CASRPHNEQFF.

The rearrangement uses TRBV18 and TRBJ1-3; unclear D gene. The CDR3 runs to 16 residues. The germline CDR1 and CDR2 sequences are KGHSH and LQKENI. Between the trimmed V and J ends, which lost 3 bases and 0 bases, there was a span of 12 bases. The CDR3: CASSPGLFISGNTIYF. The CDR3 nucleotides are TGTGCCAGCTCACCCGGCTTATTTATCTCTGGAAACACCATATATTTT.

The chain links TRBV19 to TRBJ2-7; TRBD2 might be the D (5 bases). The CDR3 is 13 amino acids. CDR1 and CDR2 (germline): LNHDA, SQIVND (reference sequence). V lost 5 bases to trimming and J lost 0 bases, with 8 bases between them. In DNA form, the CDR3 reads TGTGCCAGTAGTGACTACATCTCCTACGAGCAGTACTTC. Protein product: CASSDYISYEQYF. The variable domain in full, completed from reference TRBV19 and TRBJ2-7, reads DGGITQSPKYLFRKEGQNVTLSCEQNLNHDAMYWYRQDPGQGLRLIYYSQIVNDFQKGDIAEGYSVSREKKESFPLTVTSAQKNPTAFYLCASSDYISYEQYFGPGTRLTVT.

A few counts support this clonotype. This chain links TRBV3-1 with TRBJ2-1, with D maybe TRBD2 (5 bases). The length of the CDR3 is 15 residues. The V end was cut by 1 base, the J end by 3 bases, with 10 bases between. The germline V gene has CDR1 LGHDT and CDR2 YNNKEL (reference sequence). The CDR3 DNA sequence: TGTGCCAGCAGCCAAGTCCCCAGCGGCTACAATGAGCAGTTCTTC. Protein product: CASSQVPSGYNEQFF.